A selection of T cell receptor beta chains follows, all from one sample in a study of T cell repertoires in ileal Crohn's disease. This table comes from immunoSEQ multiplex PCR, and its TCRdb copy is limited to in-frame clones, with some not included. The sample lists approximately 6,900 clones, around 72% occurring once. Sequenced sample: ileal tissue. Receptors were obtained from an adult with Crohn's disease. Each CDR3 is given without its conserved first and last residue. For some rows the clone size is stated as once, few or many, or as a class when expanded; others skip it.

cdr3_aa,cdr3_length,v_call,j_call,clone_size
ASKSSRGTYNEQF,13,TRBV2,TRBJ2-1,.
AWRTGGPINNEQF,13,TRBV30,TRBJ2-1,.
ASASTVPPNYGYT,13,TRBV7-9,TRBJ1-2,.
ASSPGQGGPETQY,13,TRBV27,TRBJ2-5,.
ASTTGNTGELF,11,TRBV7-6,TRBJ2-2,.
ASSVGLAGISTDTQY,15,TRBV9,TRBJ2-3,.
ASSYPGQTYEQY,12,TRBV5-6,TRBJ2-7,.
ASSGDYTGELF,11,TRBV5-1,TRBJ2-2,.
ASSYVGQGRDTEAF,14,TRBV6-5,TRBJ1-1,.
ASSLSGQGAF,10,TRBV28,TRBJ1-1,.
ASSVGTSNYGYT,12,TRBV19,TRBJ1-2,.
ASMRGLDNQPQH,12,TRBV27,TRBJ1-5,.
ASSGRNRGRTDTQY,14,TRBV9,TRBJ2-3,.
ASSLQGGDYNEQF,13,TRBV11-2,TRBJ2-1,once
ASSPGGGQADTQY,13,TRBV10-1,TRBJ2-3,.
ASSLAPTSQEY,11,TRBV7-8,TRBJ2-7,.
AVSGANEQF,9,TRBV10-3,TRBJ2-1,.
ASKADRRRSTEAF,13,TRBV5-1,TRBJ1-1,.
ASSRDRGRTEAF,12,TRBV5-1,TRBJ1-1,.
ASSAGTAGEKLF,12,TRBV5-1,TRBJ1-4,.
ASSVLYYEQY,10,TRBV6-1,TRBJ2-7,.
ASSQDPYYGYT,11,TRBV14,TRBJ1-2,.
ASSLVMLSGATQETQY,16,TRBV7-8,TRBJ2-5,.
ASGTGVTGELF,11,TRBV6-4,TRBJ2-2,.
SAPRGNTIY,9,TRBV20-1,TRBJ1-3,.
ASSPWDRGNGYT,12,TRBV2,TRBJ1-2,once
ASSLAATFSSYNEQF,15,TRBV7-2,TRBJ2-1,.
ASSADTAYEQY,11,TRBV18,TRBJ2-7,.
ASERSSEQY,9,TRBV6-1,TRBJ2-7,.